The T cell receptor (beta chain) described here comes from a study of CD8+CD57+ T cells in acquired aplastic anemia. About the research overall: Yields of DNA that came from sorted CD4+ and CD8+ cells averaged roughly 3 ug.

The CDR3 covers 12 residues. CDR1 is SGDLS, CDR2 YYNGEE, per germline. V gave up 0 bases and J gave up 8 bases, with 5 bases separating them. Before being chosen for sequencing, patients had shown CD8+CD57+ cell expansion by flow cytometry. Profiles of TCR beta VDJ and CDR3 were generated from a genomic DNA template. TCRdb passed the reads through MiXCR, listing each CDR3 protein once. Of around 430,000 distinct CDR3 sequences listed, around 33% were seen once; the top ten hold less than 0.85%. The genes are TRBV9 and TRBJ1-4, with a tentative D call TRBD1 (5 bases). Sequenced material: sorted CD4+, CD8+, or CD8+CD57+ T cells (not recorded which) from PBMCs. The source is a human donor with aplastic anemia. This CDR3 reads CASSVDREKLFF. DNA of the CDR3: TGTGCCAGCAGCGTAGACAGGGAAAAACTGTTTTTT.